This T cell receptor beta chain was documented in a study of beta chain features in type 1 diabetes. Notes on the study in general: When cDNA is sequenced, cells with high TCR expression could be over-represented. Shorter TCRB CDR3s, moderately but significantly so, marked every one of the four CD4+ subsets in Type 1 diabetes patients.

The authors reverse transcribed all of the isolated RNA, so sequencing captured expressed TCRB transcripts. Naive, central memory and regulatory T cell samples averaged about 3.4 million reads. Using immunoSEQ multiplex PCR, the repertoire was profiled, and TCRdb retains in-frame clones only, with some absent. Of 350,000 to 450,000 clones in the sample, around an eighth are singletons; the top ten hold around 0.0099%. This clone was observed a handful of times. Its antigen is not identified. The clonotype was recovered from a woman younger than 30 with type 1 diabetes. The sample taken for sequencing was naive CD4+ T cells from blood.

This CDR3 reads CASSPPRAEQETQYF. In DNA, the CDR3 is TGTGCCAGCAGCCCCCCGAGAGCGGAGCAAGAGACCCAGTACTTC. The V and J genes are TRBV2 and TRBJ2-5, with a tentative D call TRBD2 (5 bases). V dropped 6 bases and J dropped 2 bases, with 16 bases sitting between them. From germline, CDR1 is SNHLY and CDR2 FYNNEI. The CDR3 spans 15 residues. The full variable domain, rest sourced from reference TRBV2 and TRBJ2-5, is EPEVTQTPSHQVTQMGQEVILRCVPISNHLYFYWYRQILGQKVEFLVSFYNNEISEKSEIFDDQFSVERPDGSNFTLKIRSTKLEDSAMYFCASSPPRAEQETQYFGPGTRLLVL.